These T cell receptor beta chains were read from a single sample in a study of T-cell reconstitution after alpha-beta-depleted transplantation in children. Each CDR3 protein gets one entry after TCRdb re-called the PCR reads with MiXCR. Of 200,000 to 250,000 distinct CDR3 sequences listed, 20% to 30% were seen once; the top ten hold about 5%. The input for sequencing was PBMCs, mostly from graft donor cells, taken 360 days after TCRalphabeta/CD19-depleted stem cell transplant. Receptor source: a female patient aged 2-9 years who had a stem cell transplant for congenital amegakaryocytic thrombocytopenia, so the T cells may come from the graft donor. Each CDR3 is given with its conserved first and last residue. A D gene is named only where the DNA matches it firmly. Clone size is given for some rows only: seen once, a few or many times, or a class if the clone is expanded.

j_gene,d_gene,abundance,v_gene,CDR3aa,CDR3nt
TRBJ2-2,.,.,TRBV10-3,CAISVADTGELFF,TGTGCCATCTCGGTCGCTGACACCGGGGAGCTGTTTTTT
TRBJ1-1,.,.,TRBV6-5,CPSSSLRGNTEAFF,TGTCCCAGCAGTTCCCTTCGGGGGAACACTGAAGCTTTCTTT
TRBJ2-3,.,few,TRBV5-1,CATSLGTVSTDTQYF,TGCGCCACCTCTCTGGGGACGGTGAGCACAGATACGCAGTATTTT
TRBJ1-5,.,.,TRBV6-5,CASSYGGANQPQHF,TGTGCCAGCAGTTATGGAGGGGCAAATCAGCCCCAGCATTTT
TRBJ2-2,TRBD1,.,TRBV6-2/TRBV6-3,CASTSDRGAGELFF,TGTGCCAGCACCTCCGACAGGGGGGCCGGGGAGCTGTTTTTT
TRBJ2-3,TRBD1,many,TRBV29-1,CSVEDLLGQGLLDTQYF,TGCAGCGTTGAAGATCTTCTGGGACAGGGATTATTGGATACGCAGTATTTT
TRBJ1-2,TRBD1,.,TRBV20-1,CSARVGLNADRTHGYTF,TGCAGTGCTAGAGTAGGCCTCAATGCGGACAGGACCCATGGCTACACCTTC
TRBJ1-1,.,few,TRBV29-1,CSVTKLGAFF,TGCAGCGTAACTAAATTGGGAGCTTTCTTT
TRBJ1-6,.,.,TRBV18,CASSPGQTDSPLHF,TGTGCCAGCTCACCGGGCCAGACGGATTCACCCCTCCACTTT
TRBJ2-6,.,.,TRBV15,CATSRGSGFSGANVLTF,TGTGCCACCAGCAGAGGGTCAGGGTTTTCTGGGGCCAACGTCCTGACTTTC
TRBJ2-7,.,few,TRBV20-1,CSAATGPFGGEQYF,TGCAGTGCTGCGACAGGGCCCTTCGGGGGCGAGCAGTACTTC